A single sample is the source of the 3 T cell receptor beta chains below, sequenced in a study of lymphopenia after photon versus proton radiotherapy. Produced via immunoSEQ multiplex PCR; TCRdb's table is partial and in-frame only. The data show tens of thousands of clones, with approximately 90% seen just once and approximately 2.9% held by the top ten. The sequenced sample was peripheral blood, obtained from a patient treated with photon-based radiotherapy. The receptors stem from a woman between 70 and 85 years old with pancreatic cancer.

The CDR3, as DNA: TGTGCCAGCAGCTCCAGGACTAGCGGGACCTACAATGAGCAGTTCTTC. Translating gives CASSSRTSGTYNEQFF. This chain uses TRBV7-3 with TRBJ2-1; 12 nucleotides agree with TRBD2. With V trimmed by 4 bases and J by 2 bases, 3 bases remained unmatched. CDR3 size: 16 residues. Germline CDR1 is SGHTA and CDR2 is FQGTGA.

The chain has TRBV9 and TRBJ2-7, with TRBD1 matching 8 bases. Germline lookup yields CDR1 SGDLS and CDR2 YYNGEE. After removal of 0 bases from V and 6 bases from J, the junction contained 14 bases not matched to a gene. The CDR3 consists of 17 residues. CDR3 coding DNA: TGTGCCAGCAGCGTAGACCCCATAACAGGGGGACAAGGCGAGCAGTACTTC. Its protein is CASSVDPITGGQGEQYF.

The gene calls are TRBV21-1 and TRBJ2-3; the table's D call, TRBD2, was not checked against the DNA. TRBV21-1 is reported as a pseudogene. CDR3 length: 16 residues. The CDR3 DNA is TGTGCCAGCAGCAGGGAAGCGGATACTAGCACAGATACGCAGTATTTT. This codes for CASSREADTSTDTQYF.